This T cell receptor beta chain originates from a study of cytomegalovirus exposure and HLA in healthy donors. Study-level information: The Caucasian-associated ancestry cluster held roughly 81% of a few hundred genotyped donors.

Overall study results and limits: A later analysis showed HLA-associated TCR beta chains outstripping equally common others in clonal expansion. Association with HLA alleles at 0.05 false discovery rate was found for 15,000 to 20,000 TCR beta sequences in a later analysis. A prior analysis recorded that most TCR beta V segments were productive about 87% or about 30% of the time.

The primer mix had 60 Vbeta and 13 Jbeta primers. Produced via immunoSEQ multiplex PCR; TCRdb's table is partial and in-frame only. The sample contains around 59,000 clones, 65% to 90% of which appear only once. The CDR3 loop spans 17 amino acids. V dropped 1 base and J dropped 9 bases, with 22 bases sitting between them. Concerning this clone: Its target is unknown.

The sample taken for sequencing was PBMCs. The receptor was isolated from a human donor in good health. The chain recombines TRBV6-7 with TRBJ2-1; the D gene is possibly TRBD2 (5 bases). TRBV6-7 has ORF status, its function being uncertain. For the CDR3, the DNA is TGTGCCAGCAGTTACTGGCCGCGGACTTTCCCTCACAGTGAGCAGTTCTTC. Residues: CASSYWPRTFPHSEQFF.